These 7 T cell receptor beta chains came from one sample sequenced in a study of post-analysis software for immune sequencing data. Each TCR beta cDNA library carried unique molecular identifiers. MiXCR was run by TCRdb on the PCR reads, yielding one entry per CDR3 protein. The sample yields hundreds of thousands of distinct CDR3 sequences, just under 30% seen once. Study results and limitations: When patients were compared with controls, about 5 TRBV segments were more frequent, TRBV5-6, TRBV5-1 and TRBV20-1 among them.

These receptors are not linked to any known antigen. The sequenced material came from blood. The source is a girl between 10 and 17 years old with multiple sclerosis.

This clonotype was observed a few times. J is TRBJ2-7 and V is TRBV7-9; 8 positions match TRBD2. The CDR3 totals 14 residues. Germline CDR1 SEHNR, CDR2 FQNEAQ (reference sequence). V trimming: 4 bases; J trimming: 4 bases; junction bases outside the gene matches: 6. In nucleotides, the CDR3 is TGTGCCAGCAGCTCGCCGGGACTAGTTTACGAGCAGTACTTC. It translates to CASSSPGLVYEQYF.

The V gene is TRBV9, the J gene TRBJ2-3; D uncertain. This CDR3 spans 15 amino acids. Trimming cost V 0 bases and J 0 bases, with 8 bases left between them. Germline lookup yields CDR1 SGDLS and CDR2 YYNGEE. In DNA, the CDR3 is TGTGCCAGCAGCGTAGACGCGATGAGCACAGATACGCAGTATTTT. This encodes CASSVDAMSTDTQYF. Using reference TRBV9 and TRBJ2-3 for the parts outside the CDR3, the full variable domain is DSGVTQTPKHLITATGQRVTLRCSPRSGDLSVYWYQQSLDQGLQFLIQYYNGEERAKGNILERFSAQQFPDLHSELNLSSLELGDSALYFCASSVDAMSTDTQYFGPGTRLTVL.

This chain links TRBV20-1 with TRBJ1-2; the D is unclear. Trimming shortened V by 1 base and J by 8 bases, and 8 bases separated the two germline ends. The germline CDR1 and CDR2 sequences are DFQATT and SNEGSKA (reference sequence). This CDR3 region has 11 residues. The CDR3 nucleotides are TGCAGTGCTAGAGTTAGAACCGGCTACACCTTC. Protein product: CSARVRTGYTF.

This rearrangement joins TRBV7-2 to TRBJ1-1; maybe TRBD1 (6 bases). The germline CDR1 and CDR2 sequences are SGHTA and FQGNSA. Trimming shortened V by 5 bases and J by 12 bases, and 22 bases separated the two germline ends. The CDR3 totals 14 residues. The CDR3 loop is CASSRGTYLEGTFF. CDR3 bases: TGTGCCAGCAGCCGCGGGACATATCTTGAGGGAACTTTCTTT.

This clonotype was counted only a few times. Here the CDR3 reads CASTENNQPQHF. CDR3 in DNA: TGTGCCAGCACCGAGAACAATCAGCCCCAGCATTTT. The chain combines TRBV6-2 or TRBV6-3 with TRBJ1-5; D is unclear. The V end was cut by 7 bases, the J end by 3 bases, with 7 bases between. The CDR3 spans 12 residues. The germline V gene encodes CDR1 MNHEY and CDR2 SVGEGT.

The chain combines TRBV18 with TRBJ2-1; a possible D gene is TRBD2 (6 bases). Trimming left V 0 bases short and J 10 bases short, with 10 bases between. Germline V gene lookup returns CDR1 KGHSH and CDR2 LQKENI. The CDR3 covers 13 residues. The CDR3: CASSPPVGGEQFF. CDR3 DNA: TGTGCCAGCTCACCACCGGTGGGAGGCGAGCAGTTCTTC. Combining the CDR3 with reference TRBV18 and TRBJ2-1 gives the whole variable domain NAGVMQNPRHLVRRRGQEARLRCSPMKGHSHVYWYRQLPEEGLKFMVYLQKENIIDESGMPKERFSAEFPKEGPSILRIQQVVRGDSAAYFCASSPPVGGEQFFGPGTRLTVL.

DNA of the CDR3: TGTGCCAGCAGCTCGCGACAGACTAGCAATCAGCCCCAGCATTTT. Amino acids: CASSSRQTSNQPQHF. The chain uses TRBV7-2 and TRBJ1-5, with D possibly being TRBD1 (5 bases). From germline, CDR1 is SGHTA and CDR2 FQGNSA. The CDR3 has 15 amino acids. V was shortened by 4 bases and J by 0 bases, with 10 bases between the two germline ends.